The next 3 T cell receptor beta chains were all read from a single sample in a study of T cells in Graves' hyperthyroidism and ophthalmopathy. Amplified TCR beta CDR3 regions derived from RNA transcripts. HTBI primers were used for first-round RT-PCR of the TCR CDR3. TCRdb reprocessed the multiplex PCR reads via MiXCR and lists one record per CDR3 protein. Among about 360,000 distinct CDR3 sequences listed, roughly 13% were seen once. Sequenced: blood. Source of these receptors: a woman aged 18-35 years with Graves' hyperthyroidism.

This clonotype has a count of ten or more. This chain connects TRBV14 to TRBJ2-3; TRBD1 or TRBD2 may be the D gene (5 bases each). The CDR3 has 14 residues. Germline V gene lookup returns CDR1 SGHDN and CDR2 FVKESK. Trimming stripped 4 bases from V and 2 bases from J, with 10 bases between. CDR3 sequence: CASSRTGTTDTQYF. The CDR3 nucleotides read TGTGCCAGCAGCCGGACCGGGACCACAGATACGCAGTATTTT.

The rearrangement links TRBV14 to TRBJ2-3, with D maybe TRBD2 (5 bases). CDR1 is SGHDN and CDR2 is FVKESK in the germline V gene. The CDR3 runs to 15 residues. Trimming took off 2 bases at V and 0 bases at J, with 9 bases between the two ends. This CDR3 reads CASSQLIASTDTQYF. The CDR3 bases are TGTGCCAGCAGCCAATTAATAGCGAGCACAGATACGCAGTATTTT.

This clonotype showed up many times. The J gene is TRBJ1-4, the V gene TRBV12-3 or TRBV12-4; D gene unclear. Trimming cost V 2 bases and J 8 bases, with 12 bases left between them. The CDR3 is 14 residues long. The CDR3 sequence is CASSLTEGKEKLFF. CDR3 in DNA: TGTGCCAGCAGTTTAACGGAAGGGAAGGAAAAACTGTTTTTT.